The 21 T cell receptor beta chains given below trace back to one sample, sequenced in a study of blood T cell repertoires in COVID-19. Produced via immunoSEQ multiplex PCR; TCRdb's table is partial and in-frame only. The sample holds 250,000 to 350,000 clones, 70% to 90% seen once. Material: PBMCs or T cells enriched from blood (not recorded which). Receptors were obtained from a woman aged 25 to 39 who had recovered from COVID-19.

The genes are TRBV5-5 and TRBJ1-2; D not resolved. This CDR3 spans 11 amino acids. The ends were cut back, 4 bases at V and 10 bases at J, with 11 bases in the middle. Germline V lookup: CDR1 SGHKS, CDR2 YYEKEE (reference sequence). The CDR3 loop reads CASSGGGTYTF. The CDR3 DNA reads TGTGCCAGCAGCGGAGGAGGTACCTACACCTTC.

The rearrangement uses TRBV7-2 and TRBJ2-2, with 8 bases matching TRBD2. The V gene's germline CDR1 is SGHTA and CDR2 FQGNSA. The V segment lost 4 bases and the J segment 2 bases; nucleotides outside the gene matches: 3. The CDR3 is 15 residues long. The CDR3 sequence: CASSSGGPNTGELFF. The CDR3 DNA reads as TGTGCCAGCAGCTCGGGGGGGCCTAACACCGGGGAGCTGTTTTTT.

The V call is TRBV9, the J call TRBJ1-6, with D possibly matching TRBD1 (5 bases). CDR1 and CDR2 from the germline V gene are SGDLS and YYNGEE. The V end was cut by 0 bases, the J end by 10 bases, with 14 bases between. The CDR3 runs 15 residues. The CDR3 DNA reads as TGTGCCAGCAGCGTAGGACGCCCCCGGGGGTCACCCCTCCACTTT. The encoded protein is CASSVGRPRGSPLHF.

J is TRBJ1-1 and V is TRBV5-1; D uncertain. CDR1 and CDR2 (germline): SGHRS, YFSETQ. V dropped 2 bases and J dropped 5 bases, with 10 bases sitting between them. The CDR3 length is 13 residues. The DNA of the CDR3 is TGCGCCAGCAGCTTCGGGGTGGGAACTGAAGCTTTCTTT. This encodes CASSFGVGTEAFF.

This clone came up a few times. The chain couples TRBV2 to TRBJ1-5, with TRBD1 matching 10 bases. CDR1 and CDR2 (germline): SNHLY, FYNNEI. This CDR3 region has 19 residues. The J segment lost 0 bases and the V segment lost 6 bases, leaving 14 bases of the junction unmatched. In nucleotides, the CDR3 is TGTGCCAGCAGGGGAAACCGGGACAGGGGATTTTATAGCAATCAGCCCCAGCATTTT. It is translated as CASRGNRDRGFYSNQPQHF.

This clone was found once. This sequence joins TRBV20-1 and TRBJ2-1; D is possibly TRBD2 (6 bases). CDR1 and CDR2 (germline): DFQATT, SNEGSKA (reference sequence). The V gene lost 3 bases and the J gene lost 0 bases, with 12 bases spanning the gap. CDR3 length: 15 amino acids. The CDR3 reads CSASVGTFSYNEQFF. The CDR3 nucleotides are TGCAGTGCTAGTGTCGGGACTTTCTCCTACAATGAGCAGTTCTTC.

The table lists this clone with a count of one. The V gene is TRBV5-6, the J gene TRBJ2-1; 9 bases map to TRBD2. CDR3 size: 14 residues. The V gene's germline CDR1 is SGHDT and CDR2 YYEEEE. The trim removed 1 base at V and 10 bases at J, leaving 6 bases unmatched. This CDR3 reads CASSLLAGADEQFF. CDR3 bases: TGTGCCAGCAGCTTGTTAGCGGGGGCTGACGAGCAGTTCTTC. Full variable domain (rest looked up from reference TRBV5-6 and TRBJ2-1): DAGVTQSPTHLIKTRGQQVTLRCSPKSGHDTVSWYQQALGQGPQFIFQYYEEEERQRGNFPDRFSGHQFPNYSSELNVNALLLGDSALYLCASSLLAGADEQFFGPGTRLTVL.

The CDR3 here is CASSFLTEAFF. The CDR3 nucleotides are TGTGCCAGCAGTTTTCTTACTGAAGCTTTCTTT. V gene TRBV12-3 or TRBV12-4 combines with J gene TRBJ1-1; no definite D call. CDR3 length: 11 residues. Trimming stripped 3 bases from V and 5 bases from J, with 4 bases between.

The rearrangement uses TRBV7-9 and TRBJ1-4; D gene unclear. CDR1 is SEHNR and CDR2 is FQNEAQ in the germline V gene (reference sequence). V gave up 2 bases and J gave up 8 bases, with 12 bases separating them. This CDR3 contains 14 residues. Written as DNA, the CDR3 is TGTGCCAGCAGCTTACGAGGGCGCGGGGAAAAACTGTTTTTT. This translates into CASSLRGRGEKLFF.

The chain links TRBV19 to TRBJ1-6; D is possibly TRBD1 (5 bases). The germline V gene encodes CDR1 LNHDA and CDR2 SQIVND (reference sequence). This CDR3 spans 14 amino acids. V lost 5 bases to trimming and J lost 9 bases, with 14 bases between them. The DNA for the CDR3 is TGTGCCAGTAGTGTGACAGTGTCGTCTTCACCCCTCCACTTT. Its translation: CASSVTVSSSPLHF.

The chain has TRBV7-9 and TRBJ2-7; D remains unclear. Trimming pared 5 bases from V and 5 bases from J, leaving 10 bases between. Germline values: CDR1 SEHNR, CDR2 FQNEAQ (reference sequence). The length of the CDR3 is 12 residues. The CDR3, as DNA: TGTGCCAGCAGCCGAGCAGGCGACGAGCAGTACTTC. It translates to CASSRAGDEQYF.

In this sample, this clone turned up once. The chain recombines TRBV6-1 with TRBJ1-2, with D possibly matching TRBD1 (5 bases). The CDR3 loop spans 13 amino acids. Between the trimmed V and J ends, which lost 3 bases and 2 bases, there was a span of 7 bases. Germline values: CDR1 MNHNS, CDR2 SASEGT. The CDR3 sequence is CASSEEGNYGYTF. The DNA of the CDR3 is TGTGCCAGCAGTGAGGAGGGGAACTATGGCTACACCTTC.

The chain couples TRBV18 to TRBJ1-5, with 7 bases matching TRBD1. CDR3 size: 15 residues. Per the germline V gene, CDR1 is KGHSH and CDR2 is LQKENI. V trimming: 2 bases; J trimming: 7 bases; junction bases outside the gene matches: 8. The CDR3: CASSPTEGQTQPQHF. CDR3 DNA sequence: TGTGCCAGCTCACCAACAGAGGGACAGACCCAGCCCCAGCATTTT. Combining the CDR3 with reference TRBV18 and TRBJ1-5 gives the whole variable domain NAGVMQNPRHLVRRRGQEARLRCSPMKGHSHVYWYRQLPEEGLKFMVYLQKENIIDESGMPKERFSAEFPKEGPSILRIQQVVRGDSAAYFCASSPTEGQTQPQHFGDGTRLSIL.

The chain uses TRBV11-2 and TRBJ1-2, with D possibly matching TRBD1 (6 bases). V was clipped by 4 bases and J by 8 bases, with 20 bases between them. The CDR3 is 15 amino acids. CDR1 is SGHAT and CDR2 is FQNNGV in the germline V gene. The CDR3 here is CASSSPRGAQEGYTF. DNA of the CDR3: TGTGCCAGCAGCTCCCCCCGGGGGGCGCAGGAGGGCTACACCTTC.

J is TRBJ2-1 and V is TRBV20-1; TRBD2 agrees at 7 bases. CDR1 is DFQATT and CDR2 is SNEGSKA in the germline V gene (reference sequence). V gave up 3 bases and J gave up 8 bases; unmatched junction bases: 10. The CDR3 has 14 residues. The CDR3 nucleotides are TGCAGTGCTAGTTTAGCGGGTGGCGACTATGAGCAGTTCTTC. It is translated as CSASLAGGDYEQFF.

The chain has TRBV12-3 or TRBV12-4 and TRBJ2-2; D not certain. CDR3 length: 12 residues. The V and J ends lost 3 bases and 6 bases respectively, with 5 bases between them. CDR3 nucleotide sequence: TGTGCCAGCAGTTTCTCCTCCGGGGAGCTGTTTTTT. Translating it yields CASSFSSGELFF.

The genes are TRBV4-2 and TRBJ2-3, with 14 nucleotides matching TRBD2. CDR1 and CDR2 from the germline V gene are LGHNA and YNFKEQ. The CDR3 has 16 residues. V gave up 4 bases and J gave up 4 bases; unmatched junction bases: 4. The CDR3 reads CASSPRLAGGSDTQYF. The CDR3 nucleotides are TGTGCCAGCAGCCCCCGACTAGCGGGGGGGTCAGATACGCAGTATTTT.

The genes are TRBV5-1 and TRBJ1-2; D not certain. Germline V gene data show CDR1 as SGHRS and CDR2 as YFSETQ. The V end was cut by 0 bases, the J end by 8 bases, with 8 bases between. The CDR3 is made up of 12 amino acids. CDR3 loop: CASSLGERGYTF. The CDR3 bases are TGCGCCAGCAGCTTGGGTGAGAGAGGCTACACCTTC.

The V gene is TRBV6-5, the J gene TRBJ1-1, with no clear D. CDR1 and CDR2 (germline): MNHEY, SVGAGI. The CDR3 sequence is 13 residues long. V was clipped by 7 bases and J by 1 base, with 10 bases between them. CDR3 residues: CASKDDTNTEAFF. The DNA for the CDR3 is TGTGCCAGCAAGGATGACACGAACACTGAAGCTTTCTTT.

The V and J genes are TRBV6-6 and TRBJ2-3, with 9 positions matching TRBD1. Germline V gives CDR1 MNHNY, CDR2 SVGAGI (reference sequence). This CDR3 has 17 residues. V shed 5 bases, J shed 2 bases, and the junction held 11 bases outside the gene matches. The CDR3 sequence is CASSPNKGQGLTDTQYF. The CDR3 nucleotides are TGTGCCAGCAGTCCAAACAAGGGACAGGGACTCACAGATACGCAGTATTTT.

The chain employs TRBV5-1 and TRBJ2-7, with D perhaps matching TRBD1 (6 bases). Trimming took off 2 bases at V and 2 bases at J, with 14 bases between the two ends. CDR3 length: 15 amino acids. CDR1 is SGHRS and CDR2 is YFSETQ in the germline V gene. CDR3 sequence (DNA): TGCGCCAGCAGCTTTTGGGCAGGGGAAACCTACGAGCAGTACTTC. Translated: CASSFWAGETYEQYF.